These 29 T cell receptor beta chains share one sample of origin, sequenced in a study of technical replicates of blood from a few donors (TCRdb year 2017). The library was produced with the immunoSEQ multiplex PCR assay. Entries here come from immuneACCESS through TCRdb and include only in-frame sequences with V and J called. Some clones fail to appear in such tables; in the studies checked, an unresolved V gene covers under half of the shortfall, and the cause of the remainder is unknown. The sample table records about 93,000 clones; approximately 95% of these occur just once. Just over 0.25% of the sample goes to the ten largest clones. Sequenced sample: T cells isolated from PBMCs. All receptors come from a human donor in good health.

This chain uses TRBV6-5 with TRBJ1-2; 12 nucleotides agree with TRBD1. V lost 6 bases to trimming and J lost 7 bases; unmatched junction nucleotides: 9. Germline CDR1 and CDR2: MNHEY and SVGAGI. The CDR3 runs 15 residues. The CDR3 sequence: CASSSGTGGAVGYTF. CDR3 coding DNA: TGTGCCAGCAGCTCCGGGACAGGGGGCGCGGTTGGCTACACCTTC.

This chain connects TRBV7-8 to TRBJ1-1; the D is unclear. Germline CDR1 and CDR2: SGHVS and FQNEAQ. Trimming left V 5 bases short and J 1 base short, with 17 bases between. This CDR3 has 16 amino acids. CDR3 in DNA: TGTGCCAGCAGCGTAGACAAGATAAGGAGGAACACTGAAGCTTTCTTT. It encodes CASSVDKIRRNTEAFF.

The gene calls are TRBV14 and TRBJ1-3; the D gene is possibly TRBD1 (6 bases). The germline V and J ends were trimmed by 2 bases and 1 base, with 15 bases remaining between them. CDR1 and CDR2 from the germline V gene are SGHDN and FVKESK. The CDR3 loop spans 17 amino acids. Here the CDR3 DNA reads TGTGCCAGCAGCCAATTCGGACGCGGACAGTCTGGAAACACCATATATTTT. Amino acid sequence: CASSQFGRGQSGNTIYF.

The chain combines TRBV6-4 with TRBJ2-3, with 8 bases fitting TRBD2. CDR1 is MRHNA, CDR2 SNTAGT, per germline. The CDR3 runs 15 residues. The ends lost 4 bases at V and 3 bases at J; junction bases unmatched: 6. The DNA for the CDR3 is TGTGCCAGCAGTGCCTTCGGGGGGGGAACAGATACGCAGTATTTT. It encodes CASSAFGGGTDTQYF.

DNA of the CDR3: TGTGCCAGCAGTGTGACGAGCGGGCCTGAAAAACTGTTTTTT. It yields the protein CASSVTSGPEKLFF. The genes are TRBV6-1 and TRBJ1-4; D is unclear. Germline loops: CDR1 MNHNS, CDR2 SASEGT. V gave up 4 bases and J gave up 7 bases, with 13 bases separating them. CDR3 length: 14 amino acids.

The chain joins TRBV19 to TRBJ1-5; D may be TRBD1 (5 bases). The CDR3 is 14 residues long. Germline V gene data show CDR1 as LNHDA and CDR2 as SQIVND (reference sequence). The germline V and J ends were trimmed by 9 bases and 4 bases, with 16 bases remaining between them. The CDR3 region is CASRSDSLNQPQHF. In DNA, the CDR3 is TGTGCCAGCCGATCAGACAGTCTAAATCAGCCCCAGCATTTT.

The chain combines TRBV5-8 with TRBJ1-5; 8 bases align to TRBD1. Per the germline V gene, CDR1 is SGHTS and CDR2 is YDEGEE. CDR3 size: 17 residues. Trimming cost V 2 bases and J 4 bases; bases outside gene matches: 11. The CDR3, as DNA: TGTGCCAGCAGCTTTGCCAGGACAGGGAGTAGGAATCAGCCCCAGCATTTT. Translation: CASSFARTGSRNQPQHF.

The CDR3 reads CASSQDSRDSRTPFF. CDR3 DNA: TGCGCCAGCAGCCAAGATTCCCGGGACAGTCGGACACCTTTCTTT. V and J are TRBV4-1 and TRBJ1-1, with 7 bases identical to TRBD1. CDR1 and CDR2 from the germline V gene are MGHRA and YSYEKL. The CDR3 extends over 15 amino acids. V lost 0 bases to trimming and J lost 12 bases; unmatched junction nucleotides: 13.

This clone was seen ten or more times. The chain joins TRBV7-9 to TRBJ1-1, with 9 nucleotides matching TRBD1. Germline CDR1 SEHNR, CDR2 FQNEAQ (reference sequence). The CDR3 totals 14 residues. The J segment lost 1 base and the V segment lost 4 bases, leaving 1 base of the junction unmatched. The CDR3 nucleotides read TGTGCCAGCAGCTGGGGACAGGGGAACACTGAAGCTTTCTTT. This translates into CASSWGQGNTEAFF. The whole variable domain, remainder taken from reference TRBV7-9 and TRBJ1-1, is DTGVSQNPRHKITKRGQNVTFRCDPISEHNRLYWYRQTLGQGPEFLTYFQNEAQLEKSRLLSDRFSAERPKGSFSTLEIQRTEQGDSAMYLCASSWGQGNTEAFFGQGTRLTVV.

In DNA form, the CDR3 reads TGTGCCAGCTCTCGACAGAAAAGCTCCTACGAGCAGTACTTC. This gives the protein CASSRQKSSYEQYF. This rearrangement joins TRBV9 to TRBJ2-7; D possibly corresponds to TRBD1 (5 bases). The CDR3 has 14 residues. V dropped 7 bases and J dropped 0 bases, with 14 bases sitting between them. Per the germline V gene, CDR1 is SGDLS and CDR2 is YYNGEE.

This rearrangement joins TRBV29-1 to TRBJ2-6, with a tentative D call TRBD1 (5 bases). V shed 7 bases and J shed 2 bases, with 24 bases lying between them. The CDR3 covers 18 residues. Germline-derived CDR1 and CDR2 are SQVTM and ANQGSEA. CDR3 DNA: TGCAGCGCCCTAACAGGTTTATTTAATGCTGCTGGGGCCAACGTCCTGACTTTC. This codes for CSALTGLFNAAGANVLTF.

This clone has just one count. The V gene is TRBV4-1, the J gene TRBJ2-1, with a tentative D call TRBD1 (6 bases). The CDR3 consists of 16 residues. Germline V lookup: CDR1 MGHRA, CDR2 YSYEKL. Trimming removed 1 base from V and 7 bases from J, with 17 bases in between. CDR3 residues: CASSQVSGDKRNEQFF. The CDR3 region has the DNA TGCGCCAGCAGCCAAGTGTCAGGGGACAAAAGAAATGAGCAGTTCTTC.

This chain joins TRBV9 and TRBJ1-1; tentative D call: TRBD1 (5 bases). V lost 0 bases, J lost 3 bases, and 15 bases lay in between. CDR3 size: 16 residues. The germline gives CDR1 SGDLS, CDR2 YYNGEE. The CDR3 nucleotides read TGTGCCAGCAGCGTAGGCGGGGGTACTGCGGACACTGAAGCTTTCTTT. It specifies CASSVGGGTADTEAFF. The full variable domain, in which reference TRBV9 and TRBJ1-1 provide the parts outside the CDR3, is DSGVTQTPKHLITATGQRVTLRCSPRSGDLSVYWYQQSLDQGLQFLIQYYNGEERAKGNILERFSAQQFPDLHSELNLSSLELGDSALYFCASSVGGGTADTEAFFGQGTRLTVV.

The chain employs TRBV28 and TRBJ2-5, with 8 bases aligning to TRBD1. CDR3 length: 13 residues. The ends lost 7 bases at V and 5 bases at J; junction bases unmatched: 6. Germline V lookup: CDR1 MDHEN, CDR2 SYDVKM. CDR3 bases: TGTGCCAGCAAGACAGGGGTAACGGAGACCCAGTACTTC. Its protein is CASKTGVTETQYF.

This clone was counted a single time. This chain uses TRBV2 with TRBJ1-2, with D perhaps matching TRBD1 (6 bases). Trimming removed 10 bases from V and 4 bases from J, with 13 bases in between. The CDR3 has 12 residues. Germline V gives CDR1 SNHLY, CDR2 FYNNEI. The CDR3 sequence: CATYRVGYGYTF. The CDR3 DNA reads TGTGCCACGTACAGGGTAGGCTATGGCTACACCTTC. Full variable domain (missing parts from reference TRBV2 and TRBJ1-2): EPEVTQTPSHQVTQMGQEVILRCVPISNHLYFYWYRQILGQKVEFLVSFYNNEISEKSEIFDDQFSVERPDGSNFTLKIRSTKLEDSAMYFCATYRVGYGYTFGSGTRLTVV.

CDR3 bases: TGCGCCAGCAGCGCGGGGACGGTCAGCTCCTACGAGCAGTACTTC. This codes for CASSAGTVSSYEQYF. The chain links TRBV5-1 to TRBJ2-7, with a tentative D call TRBD2 (6 bases). The CDR3 loop spans 15 amino acids. V was clipped by 4 bases and J by 0 bases, with 14 bases between them. Germline loops: CDR1 SGHRS, CDR2 YFSETQ.

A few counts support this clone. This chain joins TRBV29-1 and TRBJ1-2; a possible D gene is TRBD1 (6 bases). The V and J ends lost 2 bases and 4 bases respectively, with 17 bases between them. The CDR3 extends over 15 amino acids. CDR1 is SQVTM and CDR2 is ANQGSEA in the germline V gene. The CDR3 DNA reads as TGCAGCGTTGAAAGCAGGGGAGATCGTAGCTATGGCTACACCTTC. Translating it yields CSVESRGDRSYGYTF.

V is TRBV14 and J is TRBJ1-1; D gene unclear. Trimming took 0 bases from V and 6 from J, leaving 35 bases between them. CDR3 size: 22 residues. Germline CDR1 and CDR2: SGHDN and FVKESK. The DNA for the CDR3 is TGTGCCAGCAGCCAAGATCTTACGGCCAGTAGTCGCCGCCGAACTTATAGCGCTGAAGCTTTCTTT. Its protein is CASSQDLTASSRRRTYSAEAFF.

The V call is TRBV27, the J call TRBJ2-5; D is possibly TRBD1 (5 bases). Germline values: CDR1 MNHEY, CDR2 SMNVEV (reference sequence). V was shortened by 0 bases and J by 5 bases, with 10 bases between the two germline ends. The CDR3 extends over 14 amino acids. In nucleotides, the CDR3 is TGTGCCAGCAGTTTATCTTTGGCAGGGGAGACCCAGTACTTC. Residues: CASSLSLAGETQYF.

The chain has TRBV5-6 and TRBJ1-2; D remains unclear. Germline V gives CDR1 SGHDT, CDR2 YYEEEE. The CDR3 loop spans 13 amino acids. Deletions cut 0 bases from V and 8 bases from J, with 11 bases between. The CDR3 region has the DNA TGTGCCAGCAGCTTGGACTTTTCGTGGGGCTACACCTTC. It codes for CASSLDFSWGYTF.

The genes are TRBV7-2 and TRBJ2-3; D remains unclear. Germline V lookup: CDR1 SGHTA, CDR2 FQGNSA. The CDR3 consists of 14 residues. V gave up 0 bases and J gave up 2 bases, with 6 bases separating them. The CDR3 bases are TGTGCCAGCAGCTTAGCGGTAGCCACAGATACGCAGTATTTT. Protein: CASSLAVATDTQYF.

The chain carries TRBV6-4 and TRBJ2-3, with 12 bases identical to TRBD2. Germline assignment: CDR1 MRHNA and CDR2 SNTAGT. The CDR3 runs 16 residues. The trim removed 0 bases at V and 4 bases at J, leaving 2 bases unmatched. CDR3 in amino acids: CASSDSASGGADTQYF. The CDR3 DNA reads TGTGCCAGCAGTGACTCTGCTAGCGGGGGGGCAGATACGCAGTATTTT.

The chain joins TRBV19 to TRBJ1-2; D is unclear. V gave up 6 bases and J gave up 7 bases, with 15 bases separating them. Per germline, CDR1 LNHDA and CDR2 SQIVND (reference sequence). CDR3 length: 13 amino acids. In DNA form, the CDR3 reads TGTGCCAGTAGCCCCAAAGTTGAGAGTGGCTACACCTTC. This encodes CASSPKVESGYTF.

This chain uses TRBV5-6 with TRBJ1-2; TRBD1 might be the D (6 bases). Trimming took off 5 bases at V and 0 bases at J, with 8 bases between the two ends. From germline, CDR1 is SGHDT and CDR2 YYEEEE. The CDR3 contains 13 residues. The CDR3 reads CASRGQSNYGYTF. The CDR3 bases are TGTGCCAGCAGAGGACAGTCTAACTATGGCTACACCTTC. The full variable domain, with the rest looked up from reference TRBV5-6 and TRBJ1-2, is DAGVTQSPTHLIKTRGQQVTLRCSPKSGHDTVSWYQQALGQGPQFIFQYYEEEERQRGNFPDRFSGHQFPNYSSELNVNALLLGDSALYLCASRGQSNYGYTFGSGTRLTVV.

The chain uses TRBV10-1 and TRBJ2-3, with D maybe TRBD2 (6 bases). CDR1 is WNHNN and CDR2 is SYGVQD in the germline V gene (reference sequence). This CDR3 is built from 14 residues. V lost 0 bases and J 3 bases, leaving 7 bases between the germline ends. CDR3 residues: CASSESRGTDTQYF. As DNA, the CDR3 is TGCGCCAGCAGTGAGTCCCGGGGGACAGATACGCAGTATTTT.

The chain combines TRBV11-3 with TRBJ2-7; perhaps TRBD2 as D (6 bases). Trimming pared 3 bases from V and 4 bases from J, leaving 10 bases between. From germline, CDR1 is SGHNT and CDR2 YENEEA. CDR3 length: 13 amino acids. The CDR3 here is CASSLGGKYEQYF. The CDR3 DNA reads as TGTGCCAGCAGCTTGGGCGGGAAGTACGAGCAGTACTTC.

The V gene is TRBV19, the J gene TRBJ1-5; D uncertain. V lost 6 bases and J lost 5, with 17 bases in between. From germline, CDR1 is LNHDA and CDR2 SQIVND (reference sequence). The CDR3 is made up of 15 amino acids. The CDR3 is CASRPDNGLDQPQHF. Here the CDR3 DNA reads TGTGCCAGTAGGCCCGACAATGGGTTGGATCAGCCCCAGCATTTT.

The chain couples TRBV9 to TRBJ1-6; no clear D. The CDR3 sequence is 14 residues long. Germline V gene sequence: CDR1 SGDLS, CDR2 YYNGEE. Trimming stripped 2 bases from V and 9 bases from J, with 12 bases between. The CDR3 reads CASSVDSEGSPLHF. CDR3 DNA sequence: TGTGCCAGCAGCGTCGACTCGGAAGGTTCACCCCTCCACTTT.

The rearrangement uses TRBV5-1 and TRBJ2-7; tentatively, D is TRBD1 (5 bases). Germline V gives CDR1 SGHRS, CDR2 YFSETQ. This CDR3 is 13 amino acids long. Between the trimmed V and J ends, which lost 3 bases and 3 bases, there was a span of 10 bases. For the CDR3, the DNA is TGCGCCAGCAGCTCACAGACAGACTACGAGCAGTACTTC. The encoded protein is CASSSQTDYEQYF.